The source of this TCR beta chain is a study of control samples from healthy donors and cancer patients. The V gene's germline CDR1 is SGHNT and CDR2 YYREEE (reference sequence). The CDR3 covers 16 residues. V gave up 4 bases and J gave up 10 bases, with 24 bases separating them. Here immunoSEQ multiplex PCR was the method, and the copy in TCRdb shows in-frame clones only, minus some. Of 100,000 to 150,000 clones in the sample, approximately 84% are singletons; the top ten hold about 1.8%. The J gene is TRBJ2-1, the V gene TRBV5-4; perhaps TRBD2 as D (6 bases). This TCR was recovered from a man between 18 and 29 years old in good health. Specimen: blood. The DNA for the CDR3 is TGTGCCAGCAGCCCCCCCGGGACTTTGGGCCCGGGGGAGCAGTTCTTC. This sequence encodes CASSPPGTLGPGEQFF.